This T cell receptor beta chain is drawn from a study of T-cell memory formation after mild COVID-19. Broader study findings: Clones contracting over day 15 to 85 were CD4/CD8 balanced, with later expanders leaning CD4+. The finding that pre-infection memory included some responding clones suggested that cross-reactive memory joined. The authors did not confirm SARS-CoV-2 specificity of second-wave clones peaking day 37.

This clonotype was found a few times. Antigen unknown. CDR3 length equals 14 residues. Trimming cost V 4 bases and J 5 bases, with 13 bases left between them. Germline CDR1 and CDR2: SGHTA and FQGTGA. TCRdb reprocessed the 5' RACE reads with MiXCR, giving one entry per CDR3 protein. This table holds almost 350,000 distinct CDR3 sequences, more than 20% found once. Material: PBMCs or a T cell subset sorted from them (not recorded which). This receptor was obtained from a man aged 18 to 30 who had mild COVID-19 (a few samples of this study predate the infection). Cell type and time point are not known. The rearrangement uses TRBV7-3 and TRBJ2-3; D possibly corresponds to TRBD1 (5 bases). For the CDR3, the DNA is TGTGCCAGCAGCTGGGGTATAGGGGTAGATACGCAGTATTTT. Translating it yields CASSWGIGVDTQYF.